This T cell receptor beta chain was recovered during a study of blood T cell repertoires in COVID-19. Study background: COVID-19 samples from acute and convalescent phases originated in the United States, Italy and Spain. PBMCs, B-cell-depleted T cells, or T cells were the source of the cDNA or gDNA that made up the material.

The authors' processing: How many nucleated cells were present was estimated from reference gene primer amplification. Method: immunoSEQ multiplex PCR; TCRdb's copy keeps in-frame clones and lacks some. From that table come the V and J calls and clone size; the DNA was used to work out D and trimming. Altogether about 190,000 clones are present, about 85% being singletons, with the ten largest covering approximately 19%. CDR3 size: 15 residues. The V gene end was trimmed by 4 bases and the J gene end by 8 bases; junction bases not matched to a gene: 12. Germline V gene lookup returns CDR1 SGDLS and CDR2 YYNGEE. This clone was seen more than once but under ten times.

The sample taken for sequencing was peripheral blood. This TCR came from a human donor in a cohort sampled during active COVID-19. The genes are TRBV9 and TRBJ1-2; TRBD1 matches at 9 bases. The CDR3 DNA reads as TGTGCCAGCAGCCCACAACAGGGGGCGCCGTCCGGCTACACCTTC. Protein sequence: CASSPQQGAPSGYTF.